Detailed here is one T cell receptor (beta chain). What this receptor recognizes is not known. There are no base qualities to consult, and no much larger clone falls within one base. In the prospective study, participants were 18 to 89 years old, resided in around 25 geographic areas of the United States, and were enrolled through a virtual design. In the prospective study, participants were assigned to cohorts based on the clinical history participants reported in a screening survey and a study questionnaire. Exposed participants had been in contact, within 2 weeks of entering the study, with a person who had a PCR-confirmed or clinician-diagnosed case of COVID-19. Each participant in the prospective study had whole blood, serum and a nasopharyngeal or oropharyngeal swab collected by mobile phlebotomists. Over an approximately 2-month period, participants in the prospective study had the option of providing additional blood draws and questionnaires. Prospective study blood samples were shipped either frozen or at room temperature before DNA extraction.

This entry is derived from a study of blood T cell repertoires in COVID-19 (TCRdb year 2020). For the study in its entirety: The collaborator samples originated in the United States, Italy and Spain and spanned the acute and convalescent phases of COVID-19. The material from the prospective study consisted of cDNA or gDNA derived from T cells, B-cell-depleted T cells, or PBMCs. Where available, HLA class I and class II types were taken from metadata supplied by the sample provider and were not determined by assay-based typing. The repertoires were released in a freely available public database intended as a resource for research on the immune response to SARS-CoV-2. The samples were drawn from two sources: the first 160 participants of the ongoing ImmuneRACE study, and 950 to 1,500 subjects contributed by 6 global collaborators. Deeply sampled blood TCRbeta repertoires from subjects exposed to, actively infected with, or recovered from COVID-19 were included in the dataset. A de-identified subject ID, COVID-19 status, age in years and sex were almost always included in the sample metadata. The full study reports these points: The quantity of clinical and demographic metadata differed by source and by participant and was supplied without curation.

V and J lose 5 bases and 2 bases, and a span of 15 bases separates them. The CDR3 holds 16 amino acids from the cysteine to the phenylalanine. Only CDR3 DNA is held: 48 bases, read in frame from base 1. CDR1 and CDR2, looked up from the germline V gene, are SGHAT and FQNNGV. The immunoSEQ Assay, a bias-controlled multiplex PCR, was used to amplify TCRbeta CDR3 regions from genomic DNA. As for the original processing: Nucleated cell counts per sample were estimated from amplification of reference gene primers within the assay. To quantify the absolute abundance of each unique TCRbeta CDR3 rearrangement, sequence reads were collapsed and filtered. For each sample, productive Simpson clonality was calculated as the square root of Simpson's diversity index over productive rearrangements. In its TCRdb copy, this immuneACCESS table keeps in-frame sequences only and misses some clones. Where compared with another copy, unresolved V genes explain less than half of these, and the others have no known cause. That table furnishes V, J and clone size, whereas the DNA furnished D and trimming. The sample table shows over 200,000 clones, and 80% to 90% are seen once. Approximately 3.5% of the sample comes from the top ten.

Sequenced sample: PBMCs or T cells enriched from blood (not recorded which). The source is a woman aged 25 to 39 who had been exposed to COVID-19. The V gene is TRBV11-2 and the J gene is TRBJ2-2; the D region possibly corresponds to TRBD2 (5 bases align). CDR3 reads: CASSILQPGNTGELFF. In nucleotides, the sequence is TGTGCCAGCAGCATTCTCCAGCCGGGAAACACCGGGGAGCTGTTTTTT.